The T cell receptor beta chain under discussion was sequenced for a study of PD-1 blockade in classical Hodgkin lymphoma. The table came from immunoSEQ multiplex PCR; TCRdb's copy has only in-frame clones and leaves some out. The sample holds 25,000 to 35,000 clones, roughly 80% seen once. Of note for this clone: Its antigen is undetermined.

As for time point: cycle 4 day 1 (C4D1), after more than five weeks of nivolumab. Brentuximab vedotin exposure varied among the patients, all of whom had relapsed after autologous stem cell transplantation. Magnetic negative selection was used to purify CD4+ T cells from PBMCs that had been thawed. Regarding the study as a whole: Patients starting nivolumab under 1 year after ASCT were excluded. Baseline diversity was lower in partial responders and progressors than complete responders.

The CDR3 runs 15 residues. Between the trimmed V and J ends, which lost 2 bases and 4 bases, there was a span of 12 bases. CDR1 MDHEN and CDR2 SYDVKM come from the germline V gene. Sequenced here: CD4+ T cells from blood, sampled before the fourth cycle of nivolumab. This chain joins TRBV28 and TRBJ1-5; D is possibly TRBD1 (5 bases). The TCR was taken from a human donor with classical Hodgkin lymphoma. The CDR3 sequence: CASSLGAGMNQPQHF. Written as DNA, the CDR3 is TGTGCCAGCAGTTTAGGGGCAGGGATGAATCAGCCCCAGCATTTT.